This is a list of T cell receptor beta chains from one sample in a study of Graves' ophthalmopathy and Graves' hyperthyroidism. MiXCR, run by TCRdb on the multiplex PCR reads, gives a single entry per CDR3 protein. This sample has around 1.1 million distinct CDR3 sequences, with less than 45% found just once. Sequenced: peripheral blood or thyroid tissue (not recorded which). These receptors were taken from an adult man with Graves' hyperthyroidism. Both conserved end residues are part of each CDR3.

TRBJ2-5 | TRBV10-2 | CASSESGTVGEETQYF
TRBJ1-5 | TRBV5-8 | CASSLDPGNNQPQHF
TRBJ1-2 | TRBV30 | CAWTDRVDYGYTF
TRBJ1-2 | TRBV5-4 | CASSLGQGALANYGYTF
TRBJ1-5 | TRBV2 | CASSEAGRGSGTQHF
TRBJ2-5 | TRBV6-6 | CASNKETQYF
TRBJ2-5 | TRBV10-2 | CASSAGLAGGVETQYF
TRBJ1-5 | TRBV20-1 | CSARDQGSQPQHF
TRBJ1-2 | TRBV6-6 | CASTDWGGYTF
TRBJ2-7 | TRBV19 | CASSIDGTASYEQYF
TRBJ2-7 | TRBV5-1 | CASRRTSGSHEQYF
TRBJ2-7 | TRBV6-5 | CASSSQPAAQEHYF
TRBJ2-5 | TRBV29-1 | CSVVFGTSGQYF
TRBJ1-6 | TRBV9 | CASSVPGGGVRNSPLHF
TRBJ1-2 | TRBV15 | CATSRDLLNYGYTF